Listed here are 9 T cell receptor beta chains from one sample, sequenced in a study of blood T cell dynamics during melanoma immunotherapy. Generated by immunoSEQ multiplex PCR, the TCRdb table keeps only in-frame clones and is missing some. The sample comprises around 3,800 clones, around 97% of which are singletons, and roughly 1.6% rests with the top ten. Noted time point: pre-treatment baseline. Here the sequenced sample was effector memory CD8+ T cells from blood, taken from a patient treated with checkpoint blockade. The source of these receptors is a human donor with melanoma.

This chain uses TRBV27 with TRBJ2-2; D is unresolved. Trimming cost V 5 bases and J 3 bases, with 13 bases left between them. Germline values: CDR1 MNHEY, CDR2 SMNVEV (reference sequence). The length of the CDR3 is 15 residues. This chain's CDR3 is CASSPSEWDTGELFF. For the CDR3, the DNA is TGTGCCAGCAGTCCATCGGAATGGGACACCGGGGAGCTGTTTTTT.

This chain connects TRBV7-2 to TRBJ2-5; no reliable D call. The CDR3 runs to 12 residues. Germline V gene sequence: CDR1 SGHTA, CDR2 FQGNSA. With 6 bases removed from V and 7 bases from J, the gap between germline ends came to 12 bases. The CDR3 spells CASSWDGGTQYF. In DNA form, the CDR3 reads TGTGCCAGCAGTTGGGATGGCGGGACCCAGTACTTC.

CDR3 residues: CASSLVTNTGELFF. CDR3 bases: TGTGCCAGCAGTCTTGTAACGAACACCGGGGAGCTGTTTTTT. The chain couples TRBV27 to TRBJ2-2; the D is unclear. The germline V gene has CDR1 MNHEY and CDR2 SMNVEV (reference sequence). V lost 5 bases and J 0 bases, leaving 7 bases between the germline ends. The CDR3 loop spans 14 amino acids.

This chain joins TRBV6-1 and TRBJ2-7, with D maybe TRBD1 (6 bases). CDR3 length: 14 amino acids. V lost 5 bases and J lost 4, with 15 bases in between. Germline CDR1 is MNHNS and CDR2 is SASEGT. CDR3 amino acids: CASSRRDNTYEQYF. CDR3 nucleotide sequence: TGTGCCAGCAGTCGAAGGGACAACACTTACGAGCAGTACTTC.

The genes are TRBV7-6 and TRBJ1-1; the D is unclear. The CDR3 runs to 10 residues. Trimming cost V 2 bases and J 10 bases, with 5 bases left between them. Per the germline V gene, CDR1 is SGHVS and CDR2 is FNYEAQ. The CDR3 loop reads CASSLCLAFF. In DNA, the CDR3 is TGTGCCAGCAGCTTATGTCTAGCTTTCTTT.

CDR3 loop: CASIGRGAAGELFF. CDR3 coding DNA: TGTGCCAGCATAGGGCGAGGGGCGGCCGGGGAGCTGTTTTTT. This rearrangement joins TRBV11-3 to TRBJ2-2; D tentatively reads TRBD1 or TRBD2 (5 bases each). The CDR3 has 14 amino acids. In germline, CDR1 is SGHNT, CDR2 YENEEA. V lost 7 bases, J lost 6 bases, and 15 bases lay in between.

This clone was counted a single time. The rearrangement joins TRBV6-5 to TRBJ2-2, with TRBD1 matching over 12 bases. J lost 9 bases, V lost 4 bases, and 6 bases had no gene match. Germline V CDR1 and CDR2: MNHEY, SVGAGI. The CDR3 totals 15 residues. The CDR3 nucleotides are TGTGCCAGCAGTTCCGTGGGACAGGGGGCCTGGGAGCTGTTTTTT. Protein: CASSSVGQGAWELFF.

The chain recombines TRBV27 with TRBJ2-1; a weak D match, TRBD2 (6 bases). Germline V lookup: CDR1 MNHEY, CDR2 SMNVEV (reference sequence). Trimming removed 1 base at V and 5 bases at J, with 12 bases between. CDR3 length: 15 amino acids. CDR3 coding DNA: TGTGCCAGCAGTTTATACCTAGCGAGACACAATGAGCAGTTCTTC. Its protein product is CASSLYLARHNEQFF.

This chain joins TRBV2 and TRBJ2-7; 9 bases match TRBD2. The ends lost 8 bases at V and 0 bases at J; junction bases unmatched: 5. The V gene's germline CDR1 is SNHLY and CDR2 FYNNEI. CDR3 size: 14 residues. CDR3 loop: CASGLASSSYEQYF. The CDR3 DNA follows: TGTGCCAGCGGACTAGCGAGCAGCTCCTACGAGCAGTACTTC.